The sequence of this T cell receptor beta chain was determined in a study of a mutant IDH1 vaccine in newly diagnosed glioma. Looking at the study overall: Onset of vaccination occurred 4-6 weeks following radiotherapy alone, or with temozolomide cycles. Treated patients, averaging approximately 40 years, were roughly 60% male and about 40% female. Patients were pretreated with radiotherapy, temozolomide, or both, mostly both.

Clones were sequenced by immunoSEQ multiplex PCR, and TCRdb holds only the in-frame ones, with some missing. The data contain around 78,000 clones, 90% to 95% of them seen just once; the ten biggest clones take up under 0.6%. CDR1 is SGHTA, CDR2 FQGNSA, per germline. The CDR3 is made up of 15 amino acids. With respect to this clone: The antigen is not known.

Indicated time point: week 5, during vaccination. Doses consisted of 300 ug of mutant IDH1 20-mer peptide each, paired with topical imiquimod. The sequence was collected from a woman in her forties or fifties with glioma. This rearrangement joins TRBV7-2 to TRBJ2-5; TRBD1 agrees at 8 bases. TRBJ2-7 explains the end of the DNA better; the J call may be wrong. The source was PBMCs, collected from a glioma patient whose treatment included an IDH1 peptide vaccine. CDR3 in DNA: TGTGCCAGCAGCAAGGACAGGGCGGGGACCTACGAGCAGTACTTC. This codes for CASSKDRAGTYEQYF.